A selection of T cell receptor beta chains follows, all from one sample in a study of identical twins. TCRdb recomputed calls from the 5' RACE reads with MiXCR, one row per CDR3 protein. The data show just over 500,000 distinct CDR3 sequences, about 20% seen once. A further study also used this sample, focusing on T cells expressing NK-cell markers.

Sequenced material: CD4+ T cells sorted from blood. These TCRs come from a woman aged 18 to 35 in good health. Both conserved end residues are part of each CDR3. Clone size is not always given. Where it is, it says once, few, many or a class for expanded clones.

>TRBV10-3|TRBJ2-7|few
CAISTGLALSYEQYF
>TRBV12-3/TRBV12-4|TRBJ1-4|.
CASSPAARGEKLFF
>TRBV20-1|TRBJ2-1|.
CSLKLAGGDEQFF
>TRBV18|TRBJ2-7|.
CASSPRERMGYEQYF
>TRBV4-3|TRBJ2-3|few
CASSQLAGVTQYF
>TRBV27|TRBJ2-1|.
CASSLVGTRYNEQFF
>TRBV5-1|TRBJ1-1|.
CASSLYGQETEAFF
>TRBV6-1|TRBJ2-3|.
CASTQGTDTQYF
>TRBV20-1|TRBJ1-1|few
CSARVGAVNTEAFF
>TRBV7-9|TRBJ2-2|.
CASSLAGGGLGSGELFF
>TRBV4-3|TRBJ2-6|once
CASSLLEGRSASGANVLTF
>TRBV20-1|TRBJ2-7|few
CSAATVPTEEQYF
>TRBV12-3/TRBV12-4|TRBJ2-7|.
CASSRDTGYEQYF
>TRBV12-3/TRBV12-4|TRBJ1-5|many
CASSPTGSNQPQHF
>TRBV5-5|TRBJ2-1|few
CASSRGGAVADNEQFF
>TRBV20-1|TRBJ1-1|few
CSADWGADTEAFF
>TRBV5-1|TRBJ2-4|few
CASSVNLNRGQNIQYF
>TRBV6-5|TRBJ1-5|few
CASSYRASGGNQPQHF